This TCR beta chain originates from a study of radiation and T cells in renal cell carcinoma. The CDR3 consists of 13 residues. Concerning this clone itself: Antigen specificity is unknown.

As for time point: baseline pretreatment blood. Treatment noted: 15 Gy SBRT to primary tumor, nephrectomy 4 weeks later. This renal cell carcinoma was of the clear cell type. Overall study results and limits: Pretreatment tumor biopsies were lacking, so baseline clonotypes are unknown. From baseline, blood top tumor clonotypes peaked at 2 weeks post-radiation.

Only in-frame clones appear in the TCRdb table, and some are missing; sequencing was by immunoSEQ multiplex PCR. The table has approximately 120,000 clones, roughly 80% seen once. The rearrangement links TRBV21-1 to TRBJ1-2; the tabulated D call, TRBD1, remains unverified against the DNA. TRBV21-1 is flagged as a pseudogene. This clonotype was obtained from a woman in her sixties or seventies with renal cell carcinoma. The sequences come from blood, collected from a patient whose treatment included radiotherapy and nephrectomy. For the CDR3, the DNA is TGTGCCAGCAGCCAGCAGGGGGCTTCTGGCTACACCTTC. Protein product: CASSQQGASGYTF.